This passage covers 31 T cell receptor beta chains from one sample sequenced in a study of a mutant IDH1 vaccine in newly diagnosed glioma. The repertoire was sequenced with immunoSEQ multiplex PCR; TCRdb's copy has only in-frame clones and lacks some. The sample includes tens of thousands of clones, around 80% of them seen just once. The time point is: week 47, end of study. One vaccine dose held 300 ug of mutant IDH1 20-mer peptide and came with topical imiquimod. The antigens of these receptors remain unknown. Sample: PBMCs, taken from a glioma patient whose treatment included an IDH1 peptide vaccine. The receptors were sampled from a woman aged 40 to 49 with glioma. Some clones in this sample may be carry-over from other donors' samples.

V and J are TRBV9 and TRBJ2-5; no definite D call. The germline CDR1 and CDR2 sequences are SGDLS and YYNGEE. The CDR3 is 12 amino acids. V lost 3 bases and J 2 bases, leaving 5 bases between the germline ends. This chain's CDR3 is CASSAPQETQYF. The CDR3 DNA reads as TGTGCCAGCAGCGCACCTCAAGAGACCCAGTACTTC.

The chain employs TRBV29-1 and TRBJ1-3; 7 bases line up with TRBD1. CDR1 is SQVTM and CDR2 is ANQGSEA in the germline V gene. Trimming at V came to 3 bases and at J to 0 bases, leaving 2 bases not matched to a gene. CDR3 length: 14 residues. The CDR3 sequence: CSVEDRISGNTIYF. In nucleotides, the CDR3 is TGCAGCGTTGAGGACAGGATCTCTGGAAACACCATATATTTT.

The sample holds a few counts of this clone. The chain joins TRBV5-6 to TRBJ1-2; D is undetermined. The V gene's germline CDR1 is SGHDT and CDR2 YYEEEE. The CDR3 extends over 12 amino acids. Trimming took 1 base from V and 7 from J, leaving 8 bases between them. The CDR3 DNA reads TGTGCCAGCAGCTTGTGGGGTAGTGGCTACACCTTC. It translates to CASSLWGSGYTF.

V is TRBV27 and J is TRBJ1-2, with D possibly TRBD1 on 5 matching bases. The germline V gene encodes CDR1 MNHEY and CDR2 SMNVEV (reference sequence). V was shortened by 7 bases and J by 8 bases, with 14 bases between the two germline ends. This CDR3 spans 12 amino acids. The DNA of the CDR3 is TGTGCCAGCAAGGCAGGGAATGGCGGCTACACCTTC. It translates to CASKAGNGGYTF.

This clone appeared once. The gene calls are TRBV4-3 and TRBJ2-7; 9 bases align to TRBD2. The CDR3 runs 16 residues. The trim removed 0 bases at V and 3 bases at J, leaving 6 bases unmatched. The V gene's germline CDR1 is LGHNA and CDR2 YSLEER. The DNA of the CDR3 is TGCGCCAGCAGCCAAGATGGTAGCGGGAGCCACTACGAGCAGTACTTC. This translates into CASSQDGSGSHYEQYF.

This chain links TRBV12-5 with TRBJ1-5, with TRBD1 matching over 7 bases. The germline V gene encodes CDR1 LGHNT and CDR2 FRNRAP. The CDR3 has 14 residues. The V segment lost 5 bases and the J segment 9 bases; nucleotides outside the gene matches: 10. Here the CDR3 reads CASGPGQSFGPQHF. The CDR3, as DNA: TGTGCTAGTGGTCCGGGACAGTCGTTTGGGCCCCAGCATTTT. Complete variable domain (other parts from reference TRBV12-5 and TRBJ1-5): DARVTQTPRHKVTEMGQEVTMRCQPILGHNTVFWYRQTMMQGLELLAYFRNRAPLDDSGMPKDRFSAEMPDATLATLKIQPSEPRDSAVYFCASGPGQSFGPQHFGDGTRLSIL.

The table lists this clone with a few counts. The chain uses TRBV7-2 and TRBJ1-5; tentatively, D is TRBD1 (5 bases). With 0 bases removed from V and 2 bases from J, the gap between germline ends came to 5 bases. Germline assignment: CDR1 SGHTA and CDR2 FQGNSA. The CDR3 is 14 amino acids. The CDR3: CASSLAGGNQPQHF. CDR3 DNA: TGTGCCAGCAGCTTAGCAGGGGGCAATCAGCCCCAGCATTTT.

V and J are TRBV18 and TRBJ1-1; D gene unclear. V lost 3 bases and J 6 bases, leaving 17 bases between the germline ends. Germline V gene data show CDR1 as KGHSH and CDR2 as LQKENI. The CDR3 runs to 15 residues. DNA of the CDR3: TGTGCCAGCTCACCTGCCGAGGACTCGAGGGCTGAAGCTTTCTTT. Its translation is CASSPAEDSRAEAFF.

The chain carries TRBV5-8 and TRBJ2-4, with D maybe TRBD1 (6 bases). Trimming left V 0 bases short and J 8 bases short, with 9 bases between. The CDR3 is 13 amino acids. From germline, CDR1 is SGHTS and CDR2 YDEGEE. Here the CDR3 DNA reads TGTGCCAGCAGCTTGGGGGACAAGTACATTCAGTACTTC. Translation: CASSLGDKYIQYF.

J is TRBJ2-7 and V is TRBV4-3, with 12 nucleotides matching TRBD2. The germline V gene encodes CDR1 LGHNA and CDR2 YSLEER. This CDR3 has 17 amino acids. The junction had 3 bases not matched to a gene; V was cut back by 0 bases and J by 0 bases. CDR3 protein: CASSQETSGGISYEQYF. The CDR3 nucleotides are TGCGCCAGCAGCCAAGAAACTAGCGGGGGGATCTCCTACGAGCAGTACTTC.

This clone was seen just once. The rearrangement joins TRBV14 to TRBJ1-3; 7 positions match TRBD1. With V trimmed by 3 bases and J by 6 bases, 5 bases remained unmatched. Looked up from germline, CDR1 is SGHDN and CDR2 is FVKESK. The CDR3 runs 14 residues. CDR3 amino acids: CASSHRTGENTIYF. For the CDR3, the DNA is TGTGCCAGCAGCCACAGGACAGGAGAAAACACCATATATTTT.

The rearrangement uses TRBV18 and TRBJ1-4; TRBD1 agrees at 10 bases. Germline CDR1 reads KGHSH; CDR2 reads LQKENI. The CDR3 length is 14 residues. The V gene end was trimmed by 4 bases and the J gene end by 8 bases; junction bases not matched to a gene: 4. CDR3 in DNA: TGTGCCAGCTCACGGGACAGGGGAAACGAAAAACTGTTTTTT. Translation: CASSRDRGNEKLFF.

The chain uses TRBV9 and TRBJ1-2; TRBD1 agrees at 7 bases. With V trimmed by 3 bases and J by 4 bases, 6 bases remained unmatched. CDR1 is SGDLS, CDR2 YYNGEE, per germline. The CDR3 has 14 residues. The CDR3 here is CASSATGAGYGYTF. The CDR3, as DNA: TGTGCCAGCAGCGCTACAGGGGCCGGCTATGGCTACACCTTC.

This clone was recorded a few times. The rearrangement uses TRBV7-9 and TRBJ2-7, with 7 bases that match TRBD2. This CDR3 has 13 amino acids. Germline CDR1 is SEHNR and CDR2 is FQNEAQ (reference sequence). V lost 10 bases, J lost 4 bases, and 10 bases stayed unmatched. The CDR3: CATGEGRGYEQYF. The CDR3 DNA sequence: TGTGCCACCGGGGAGGGGCGGGGATACGAGCAGTACTTC.

The rearrangement uses TRBV11-2 and TRBJ1-2, with D maybe TRBD1 (6 bases). Germline loops: CDR1 SGHAT, CDR2 FQNNGV. The CDR3 runs 14 residues. Trimming pared 5 bases from V and 8 bases from J, leaving 18 bases between. CDR3 nucleotide sequence: TGTGCCAGCAGCCCCCGGACAGTTTTATGGGGCTACACCTTC. Translation: CASSPRTVLWGYTF.

This CDR3 reads CASSYSYEQYF. As DNA, the CDR3 is TGTGCCAGCAGTTACTCCTACGAGCAGTACTTC. The rearrangement uses TRBV5-6 and TRBJ2-7; D gene ambiguous. Per germline, CDR1 SGHDT and CDR2 YYEEEE. V was shortened by 5 bases and J by 0 bases, with 3 bases between the two germline ends. The length of the CDR3 is 11 residues.

In the case of this clone: A read error is the likely source, as a far larger clone sits one nucleotide away. The chain uses TRBV6-5 and TRBJ1-5, with D maybe TRBD1 (5 bases). In germline, CDR1 is MNHEY, CDR2 SVGAGI. This CDR3 is built from 14 residues. CDR3 DNA: TGTGCCAGCAGTTTTCAGGGACCATATCAGTCCCAGCATTTT. This codes for CASSFQGPYQSQHF.

This clone was seen a few times. This chain connects TRBV30 to TRBJ1-1; D is perhaps TRBD1 (5 bases). CDR1 is GTSNPN, CDR2 SVGIG, per germline (reference sequence). This CDR3 comprises 13 residues. V shed 3 bases and J shed 3 bases, with 11 bases lying between them. The CDR3 here is CAWRRGRDTEAFF. The CDR3 DNA reads TGTGCCTGGAGGAGGGGCAGAGACACTGAAGCTTTCTTT. The full variable domain, in which reference TRBV30 and TRBJ1-1 provide the parts outside the CDR3, is SQTIHQWPATLVQPVGSPLSLECTVEGTSNPNLYWYRQAAGRGLQLLFYSVGIGQISSEVPQNLSASRPQDRQFILSSKKLLLSDSGFYLCAWRRGRDTEAFFGQGTRLTVV.

The chain joins TRBV18 to TRBJ1-4; D unresolved. Germline V gives CDR1 KGHSH, CDR2 LQKENI. The CDR3 totals 16 residues. Trimming took off 1 base at V and 0 bases at J, with 9 bases between the two ends. CDR3 sequence: CASSPRQPTTNEKLFF. As DNA, the CDR3 is TGTGCCAGCTCACCACGGCAACCCACAACTAATGAAAAACTGTTTTTT.

The chain combines TRBV29-1 with TRBJ1-1; D is perhaps TRBD1 (5 bases). Germline CDR1 SQVTM, CDR2 ANQGSEA. The CDR3 spans 14 residues. V was shortened by 1 base and J by 2 bases, with 11 bases between the two germline ends. Here the CDR3 DNA reads TGCAGCGTTGAAGCCGGGGCGGCTAACACTGAAGCTTTCTTT. Its translation is CSVEAGAANTEAFF. Drawing the rest from reference TRBV29-1 and TRBJ1-1, the complete variable domain is SAVISQKPSRDICQRGTSLTIQCQVDSQVTMMFWYRQQPGQSLTLIATANQGSEATYESGFVIDKFPISRPNLTFSTLTVSNMSPEDSSIYLCSVEAGAANTEAFFGQGTRLTVV.

V gene TRBV30 combines with J gene TRBJ1-1; 9 bases fit TRBD1. This CDR3 region has 16 residues. Germline V gene lookup returns CDR1 GTSNPN and CDR2 SVGIG (reference sequence). The V segment lost 2 bases and the J segment 0 bases; nucleotides outside the gene matches: 7. CDR3 region: CAWSPGTGFMNTEAFF. The CDR3 DNA reads TGTGCCTGGAGTCCGGGGACAGGGTTCATGAACACTGAAGCTTTCTTT.

This chain uses TRBV19 with TRBJ1-2, with D perhaps matching TRBD1 (5 bases). The CDR3 has 15 residues. CDR1 and CDR2 (germline): LNHDA, SQIVND (reference sequence). The V end was cut by 2 bases, the J end by 0 bases, with 10 bases between. CDR3 nucleotide sequence: TGTGCCAGTAGTATAACGGACACCGCTAACTATGGCTACACCTTC. Its protein is CASSITDTANYGYTF.

Comments on this clone: A far larger clone is one base from this, pointing to a likely read error. V usage is TRBV27 and J usage is TRBJ1-1; D call uncertain. Germline CDR1 MNHEY, CDR2 SMNVEV (reference sequence). The CDR3 is 14 amino acids. The CDR3 sequence is CAGSLRPGNTEAFF. CDR3 coding DNA: TGTGCCGGCAGTTTACGGCCAGGGAACACTGAAGCTTTCTTT.

The V gene is TRBV18, the J gene TRBJ1-3; D unresolved. In germline, CDR1 is KGHSH, CDR2 LQKENI. The CDR3 has 13 residues. V shed 7 bases and J shed 4 bases, with 11 bases lying between them. CDR3 sequence (DNA): TGTGCCAGCTGCGCGCTGGGGGGAAACACCATATATTTT. It encodes CASCALGGNTIYF.

The V call is TRBV6-4, the J call TRBJ2-3; 13 nucleotides align to TRBD2. CDR3 length: 15 residues. Germline assignment: CDR1 MRHNA and CDR2 SNTAGT. J gave up 4 bases and V 5 bases, and 3 bases lay outside the gene matches. The CDR3, as DNA: TGTGCCAGCAGTCCAACTAGCGGGGGGGCAGATACGCAGTATTTT. This gives the protein CASSPTSGGADTQYF.

V is TRBV19 and J is TRBJ2-7; either TRBD1 or TRBD2 may supply D (5 bases each). Germline values: CDR1 LNHDA, CDR2 SQIVND (reference sequence). V gave up 0 bases and J gave up 3 bases, with 12 bases separating them. The CDR3 is made up of 15 amino acids. In DNA form, the CDR3 reads TGTGCCAGTAGTATAGAAGGGACCGACCTCTACGAGCAGTACTTC. Protein sequence: CASSIEGTDLYEQYF.

CDR3 nucleotide sequence: TGTGCCAGCAGCTCTAGGAAGGACCCTGGAAACACCATATATTTT. Protein: CASSSRKDPGNTIYF. The J gene is TRBJ1-3, the V gene TRBV9; D remains unclear. Trimming left V 4 bases short and J 2 bases short, with 13 bases between. Germline CDR1 is SGDLS and CDR2 is YYNGEE. The CDR3 spans 15 residues.

V gene TRBV7-9 combines with J gene TRBJ2-7, with 7 nucleotides matching TRBD1. This CDR3 is built from 15 residues. The V gene end was trimmed by 4 bases and the J gene end by 2 bases; junction bases not matched to a gene: 8. Germline assignment: CDR1 SEHNR and CDR2 FQNEAQ (reference sequence). CDR3 DNA: TGTGCCAGCAGCTCACCGCCCCAGGGGGCCTACGAGCAGTACTTC. This codes for CASSSPPQGAYEQYF.

This clone was picked up a small number of times. V is TRBV10-3 and J is TRBJ1-3, with D possibly matching TRBD1 (6 bases). The CDR3 spans 15 residues. The germline gives CDR1 ENHRY, CDR2 SYGVKD. The V end lost 5 bases, the J end lost 0 bases, and 11 bases lay between the germline ends. The CDR3 here is CAISTTGSSGNTIYF. The DNA for the CDR3 is TGTGCCATCAGTACTACAGGGAGCTCTGGAAACACCATATATTTT.

This chain connects TRBV7-9 to TRBJ1-2, with TRBD1 as a possible D gene (6 bases). This CDR3 contains 15 residues. Germline CDR1 and CDR2: SEHNR and FQNEAQ (reference sequence). V dropped 5 bases and J dropped 2 bases, with 15 bases sitting between them. CDR3 in amino acids: CASSPGGLLNYGYTF. DNA for the CDR3: TGTGCCAGCAGCCCCGGGGGCCTTTTAAACTATGGCTACACCTTC.

The chain uses TRBV19 and TRBJ1-5, with 8 bases matching TRBD1. The CDR3 runs 15 residues. V dropped 6 bases and J dropped 3; count of bases not matched to a gene: 7. In germline, CDR1 is LNHDA, CDR2 SQIVND (reference sequence). The CDR3 loop is CASRTDRALNQPQHF. As DNA, the CDR3 is TGTGCCAGTAGGACGGACAGGGCTCTCAATCAGCCCCAGCATTTT.